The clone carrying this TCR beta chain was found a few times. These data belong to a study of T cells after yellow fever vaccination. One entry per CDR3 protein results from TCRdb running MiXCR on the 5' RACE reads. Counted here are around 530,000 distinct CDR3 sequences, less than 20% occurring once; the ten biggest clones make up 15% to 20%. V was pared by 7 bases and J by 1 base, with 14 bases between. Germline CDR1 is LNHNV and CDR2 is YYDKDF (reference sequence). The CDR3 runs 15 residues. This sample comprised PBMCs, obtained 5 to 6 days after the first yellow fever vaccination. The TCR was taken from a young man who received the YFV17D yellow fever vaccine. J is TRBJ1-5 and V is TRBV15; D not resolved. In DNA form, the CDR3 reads TGTGCCACCAAACAAGGAGAAGGGAGCAATCAGCCCCAGCATTTT. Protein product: CATKQGEGSNQPQHF.